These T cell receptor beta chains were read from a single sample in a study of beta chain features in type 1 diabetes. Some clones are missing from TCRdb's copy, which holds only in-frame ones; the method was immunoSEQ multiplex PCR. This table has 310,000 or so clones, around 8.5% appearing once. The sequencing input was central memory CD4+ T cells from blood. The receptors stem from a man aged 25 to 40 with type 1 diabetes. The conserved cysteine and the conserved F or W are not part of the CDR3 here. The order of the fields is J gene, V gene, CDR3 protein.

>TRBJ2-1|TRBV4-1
ASSPQERGALNKEQF
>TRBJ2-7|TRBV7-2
ASSLTSGVGFSYEQY
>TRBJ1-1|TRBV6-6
ASRPLTGPGDTEAF
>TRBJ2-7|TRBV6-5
ASSLDRLLEQY
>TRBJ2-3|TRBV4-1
ASSQTWGGTDTQY
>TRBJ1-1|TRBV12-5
ASGFDREAF
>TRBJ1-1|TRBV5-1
ASSLQELMNTEAF
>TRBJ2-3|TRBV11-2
ASSLIAGGLTDTQY
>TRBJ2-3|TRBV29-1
SVDRGQEEDTQY
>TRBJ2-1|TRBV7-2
ASRAEGKSNEQF
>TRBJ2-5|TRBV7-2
ASSQDGTQETQY
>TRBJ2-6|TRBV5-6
ASSGAFSGANVLT
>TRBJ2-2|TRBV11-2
ASSSGAWADGTGELF
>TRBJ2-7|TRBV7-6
ASSLAVGVEQY
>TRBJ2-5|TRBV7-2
ASSLWGAGETQY
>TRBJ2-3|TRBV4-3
ASSPGLAGGSADTQY
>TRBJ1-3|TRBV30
AWRRTAGGNTIY
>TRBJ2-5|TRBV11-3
ASSLGQAYGTQY
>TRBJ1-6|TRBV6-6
ASSYGGASPLH
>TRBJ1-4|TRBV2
ASSSPGATNEKLF
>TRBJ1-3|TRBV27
ASRPLGLNSGNTIY
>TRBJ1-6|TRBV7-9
ASIKGQENSPLH
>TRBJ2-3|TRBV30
AGPRDRYTDTQY
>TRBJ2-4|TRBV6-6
ASSYRTVAKNIQY
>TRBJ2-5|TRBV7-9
ASSLQVQGRETQY